This T cell receptor beta chain was profiled in a study of radiotherapy plus CTLA-4 blockade in lung cancer. This CDR3 comprises 14 residues. Profiling relied on immunoSEQ multiplex PCR, and the TCRdb table lists in-frame clones only, not all of them. The table records roughly 50,000 clones, 75% to 85% of them present only once. Here the sequenced sample was peripheral blood, taken from a patient treated with radiotherapy plus ipilimumab. The V call is TRBV21-1, the J call TRBJ1-2. TRBV21-1 has pseudogene status. This receptor was identified in a human donor with non-small cell lung cancer who had stable disease on radiotherapy plus ipilimumab. The CDR3 region has the DNA TGTGCCAGCAGCAAGGTGGAGGGTGACTATGGCTACACCTTC. Its translation is CASSKVEGDYGYTF.